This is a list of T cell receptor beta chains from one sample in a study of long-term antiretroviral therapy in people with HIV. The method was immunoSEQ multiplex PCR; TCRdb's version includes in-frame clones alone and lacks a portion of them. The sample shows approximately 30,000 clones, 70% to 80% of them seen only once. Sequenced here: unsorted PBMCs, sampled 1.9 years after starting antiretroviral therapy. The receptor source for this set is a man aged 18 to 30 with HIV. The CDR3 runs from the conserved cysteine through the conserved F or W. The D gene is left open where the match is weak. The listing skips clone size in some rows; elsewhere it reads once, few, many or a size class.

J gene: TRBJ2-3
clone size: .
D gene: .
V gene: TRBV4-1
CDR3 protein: CASSQVLTGNIADTQYF
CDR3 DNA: TGCGCCAGCAGCCAGGTACTTACAGGGAATATCGCAGATACGCAGTATTTT

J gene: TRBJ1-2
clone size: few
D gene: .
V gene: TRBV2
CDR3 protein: CASTPGTSWGGYTF
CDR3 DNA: TGTGCCAGCACCCCCGGGACCTCCTGGGGTGGCTACACCTTC

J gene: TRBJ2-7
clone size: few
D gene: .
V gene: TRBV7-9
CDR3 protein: CASSIQGEQYF
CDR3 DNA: TGTGCCAGCAGCATACAGGGAGAGCAGTACTTC

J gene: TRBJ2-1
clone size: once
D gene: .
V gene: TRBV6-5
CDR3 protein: CASGRLPASNEQFF
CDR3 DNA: TGTGCCAGCGGCCGATTGCCCGCCTCCAATGAGCAGTTCTTC

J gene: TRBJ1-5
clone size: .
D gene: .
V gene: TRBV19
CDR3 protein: CASSPGLRPQPQHF
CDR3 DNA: TGTGCTTCATCGCCGGGCTTACGTCCTCAGCCCCAGCATTTT

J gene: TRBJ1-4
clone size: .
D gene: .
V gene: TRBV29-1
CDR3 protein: CSVLGGRNEKLFF
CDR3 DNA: TGCAGCGTCCTGGGGGGCCGTAATGAAAAACTGTTTTTT

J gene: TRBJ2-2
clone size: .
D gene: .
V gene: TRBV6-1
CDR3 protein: CASSPGAGELFF
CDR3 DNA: TGTGCCAGCAGTCCCGGGGCCGGGGAGCTGTTTTTT

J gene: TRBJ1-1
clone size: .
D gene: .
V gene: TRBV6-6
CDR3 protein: CASRRGNTEAFF
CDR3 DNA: TGTGCCAGCAGGAGGGGAAACACTGAAGCTTTCTTT

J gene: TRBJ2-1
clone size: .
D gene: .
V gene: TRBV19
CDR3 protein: CASSIDSGAYNEQFF
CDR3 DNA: TGTGCCAGTAGTATAGATAGCGGAGCCTACAATGAGCAGTTCTTC

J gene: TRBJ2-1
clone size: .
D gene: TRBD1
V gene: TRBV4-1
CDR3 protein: CASSQEGGAGFNEQFF
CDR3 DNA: TGCGCCAGCAGCCAAGAAGGGGGCGCCGGGTTTAATGAGCAGTTCTTC

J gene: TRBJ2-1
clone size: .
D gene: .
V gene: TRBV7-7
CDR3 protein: CASSPTEAYNEQFF
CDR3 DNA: TGTGCTAGCAGTCCGACAGAGGCCTACAATGAGCAGTTCTTC

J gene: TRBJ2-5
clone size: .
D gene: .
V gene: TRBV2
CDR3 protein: CASNKGPISKTQYF
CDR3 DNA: TGTGCCAGCAATAAGGGGCCAATTAGTAAGACCCAGTACTTC

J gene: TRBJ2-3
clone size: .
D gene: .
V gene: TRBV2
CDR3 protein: CASLRGGGGTDTQYF
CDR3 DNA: TGTGCCAGCCTAAGGGGGGGAGGCGGCACAGATACGCAGTATTTT

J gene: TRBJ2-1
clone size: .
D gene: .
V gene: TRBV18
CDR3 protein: CASSPIDEQFF
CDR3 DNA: TGTGCCAGCTCACCGATCGATGAGCAGTTCTTC

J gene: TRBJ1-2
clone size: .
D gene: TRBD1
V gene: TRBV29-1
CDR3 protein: CSVESRDRGLSSF
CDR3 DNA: TGCAGCGTTGAATCCCGGGACAGGGGGCTAAGTTCCTTC

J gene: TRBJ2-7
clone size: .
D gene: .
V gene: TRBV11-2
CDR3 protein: CASSLGLDGVYEQYF
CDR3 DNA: TGTGCCAGCAGCTTAGGTTTGGACGGGGTCTACGAGCAGTACTTC

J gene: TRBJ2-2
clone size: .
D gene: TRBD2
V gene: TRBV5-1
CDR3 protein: CASSSSGLVIIGELFF
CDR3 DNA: TGCGCCAGCAGCTCATCGGGACTAGTTATCATAGGAGAGCTGTTTTTT

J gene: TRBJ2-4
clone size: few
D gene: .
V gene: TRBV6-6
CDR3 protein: CASTRPGDIQYF
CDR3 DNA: TGTGCCAGCACGAGGCCCGGTGACATTCAGTACTTC

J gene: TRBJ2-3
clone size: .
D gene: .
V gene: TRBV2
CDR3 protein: CASIPDRDTQYF
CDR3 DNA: TGTGCCAGCATACCCGATCGTGATACGCAGTATTTT

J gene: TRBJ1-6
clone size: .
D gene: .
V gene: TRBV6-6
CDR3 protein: CASNRGQDSPLHF
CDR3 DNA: TGTGCCAGCAACCGGGGTCAGGATTCACCCCTCCACTTT

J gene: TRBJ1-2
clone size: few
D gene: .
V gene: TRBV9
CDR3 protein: CASQRDGIYGYTF
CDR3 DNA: TGTGCCAGCCAGCGGGACGGAATCTATGGCTACACCTTC

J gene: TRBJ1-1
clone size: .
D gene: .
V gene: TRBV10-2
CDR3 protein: CASSILTARTEAFF
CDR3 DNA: TGCGCCAGCAGTATCTTGACAGCCAGGACTGAAGCTTTCTTT

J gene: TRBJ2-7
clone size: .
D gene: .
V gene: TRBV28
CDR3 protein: CATVHVSGAHEQYF
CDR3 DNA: TGTGCCACCGTCCACGTATCCGGGGCCCACGAGCAGTACTTC

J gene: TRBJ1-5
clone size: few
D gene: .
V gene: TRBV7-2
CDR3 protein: CASRPGTFNQPQHF
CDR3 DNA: TGTGCCAGCAGACCCGGGACATTTAATCAGCCCCAGCATTTT

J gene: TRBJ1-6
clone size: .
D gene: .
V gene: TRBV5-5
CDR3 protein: CASSLHPRVSSYNSPLHF
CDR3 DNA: TGTGCCAGCAGCTTGCACCCCAGGGTGAGCTCCTATAATTCACCCCTCCACTTT

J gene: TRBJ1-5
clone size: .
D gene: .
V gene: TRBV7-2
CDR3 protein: CASSLEAGSNQPQHF
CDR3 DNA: TGTGCCAGCAGCTTAGAAGCAGGGAGCAATCAGCCCCAGCATTTT

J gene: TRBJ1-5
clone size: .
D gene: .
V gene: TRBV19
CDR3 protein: CATEPGTDSLGNQPQHF
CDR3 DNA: TGTGCCACAGAACCCGGGACGGATTCTTTGGGCAATCAGCCCCAGCATTTT

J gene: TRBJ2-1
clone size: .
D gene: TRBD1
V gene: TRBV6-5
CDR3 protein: CASSYTSGGWNNEQFF
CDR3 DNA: TGTGCCAGCAGTTACACCTCAGGGGGCTGGAACAATGAGCAGTTCTTC

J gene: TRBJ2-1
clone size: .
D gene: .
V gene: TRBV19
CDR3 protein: CASSIGSAENEQFF
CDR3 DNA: TGTGCCAGTAGTATAGGATCTGCGGAAAATGAGCAGTTCTTC

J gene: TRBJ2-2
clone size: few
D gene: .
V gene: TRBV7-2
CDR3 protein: CASSLGTVNTGELFF
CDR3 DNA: TGTGCCAGCAGCCTCGGGACGGTAAACACCGGGGAGCTGTTTTTT

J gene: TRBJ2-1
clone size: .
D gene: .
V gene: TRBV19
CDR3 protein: CASSGGYNEQFF
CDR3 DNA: TGTGCCAGTAGCGGGGGATACAATGAGCAGTTCTTC

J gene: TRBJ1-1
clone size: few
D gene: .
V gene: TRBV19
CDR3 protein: CASSISPNTEAFF
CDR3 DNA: TGTGCCAGTAGTATATCCCCGAACACTGAAGCTTTCTTT

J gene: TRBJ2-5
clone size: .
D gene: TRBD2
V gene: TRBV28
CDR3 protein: CASSLPGGGGETQYF
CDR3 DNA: TGTGCCAGCAGCCTCCCCGGGGGGGGCGGAGAGACCCAGTACTTC

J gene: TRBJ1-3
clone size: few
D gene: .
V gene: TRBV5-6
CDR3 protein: CASSFRGELSGNTIYF
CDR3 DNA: TGTGCCAGCAGCTTTAGAGGAGAACTCTCTGGAAACACCATATATTTT

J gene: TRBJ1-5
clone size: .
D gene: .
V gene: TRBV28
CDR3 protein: CASTRGRQLSNQPQHF
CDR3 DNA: TGTGCCAGCACCCGCGGGCGGCAGCTTAGCAATCAGCCCCAGCATTTT

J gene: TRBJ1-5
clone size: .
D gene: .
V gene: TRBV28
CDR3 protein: CASSPLNGQPQHF
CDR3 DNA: TGTGCCAGCAGCCCCCTTAACGGTCAGCCCCAGCATTTT

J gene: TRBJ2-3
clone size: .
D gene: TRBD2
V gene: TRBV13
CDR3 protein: CASSTTTSGGPTDTQYF
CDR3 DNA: TGTGCCAGCAGCACCACGACTAGCGGGGGGCCCACAGATACGCAGTATTTT

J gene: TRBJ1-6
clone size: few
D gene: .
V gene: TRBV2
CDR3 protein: CASSDRGFNSPLHF
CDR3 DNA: TGTGCCAGCTCGGACAGAGGCTTTAATTCACCCCTCCACTTT

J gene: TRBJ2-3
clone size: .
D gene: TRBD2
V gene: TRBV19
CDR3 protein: CASSEIVAGADTQYF
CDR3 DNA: TGTGCCAGTAGTGAGATCGTAGCGGGGGCGGATACGCAGTATTTT

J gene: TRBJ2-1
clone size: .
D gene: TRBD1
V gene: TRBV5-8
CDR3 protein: CASDNRGAHNEQFF
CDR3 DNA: TGTGCCAGCGATAACAGGGGCGCCCACAATGAGCAGTTCTTC

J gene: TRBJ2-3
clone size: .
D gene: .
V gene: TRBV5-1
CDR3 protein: CASSLDSGDISTDTQYF
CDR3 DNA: TGCGCCAGCAGCTTGGATTCGGGGGACATAAGCACAGATACGCAGTATTTT

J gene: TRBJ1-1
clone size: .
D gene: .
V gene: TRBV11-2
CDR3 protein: CASSLGAANTEAFF
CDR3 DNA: TGTGCCAGCAGCTTAGGGGCAGCAAACACTGAAGCTTTCTTT

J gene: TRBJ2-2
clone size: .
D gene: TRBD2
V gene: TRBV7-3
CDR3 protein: CASSLRSGGETGELFF
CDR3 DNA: TGTGCCAGCAGCTTACGTAGCGGGGGGGAAACCGGGGAGCTGTTTTTT

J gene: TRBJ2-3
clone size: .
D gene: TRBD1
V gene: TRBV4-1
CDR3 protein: CASSLGQGRFTDTQYF
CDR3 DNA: TGCGCCAGCAGCTTGGGACAGGGTAGATTCACAGATACGCAGTATTTT

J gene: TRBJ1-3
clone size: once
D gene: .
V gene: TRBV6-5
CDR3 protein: CASSYTRATARNTIYF
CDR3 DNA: TGTGCCAGCAGTTACACCCGGGCGACTGCCAGAAACACCATATATTTT

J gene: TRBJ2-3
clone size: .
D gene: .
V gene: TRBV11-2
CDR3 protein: CASSLEWTDIDTQYF
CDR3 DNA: TGTGCCAGCAGCTTAGAATGGACCGACATAGATACGCAGTATTTT